This T cell receptor beta chain was sequenced during a study of regulatory T cells in long-lasting Graves disease. Study-wide context: New Graves' disease cases had less than 3 months of antithyroid drugs.

The study's findings and limits: With a small sample size, accuracy may have been reduced. Persistent cases favored TRBV28, TRBJ1-2 and TRBJ2-5.

V dropped 3 bases and J dropped 0; count of bases not matched to a gene: 14. The CDR3 loop spans 19 amino acids. Germline V gene data show CDR1 as MGHDK and CDR2 as SYGVNS. Arm-PCR of CDR3 regions and iRepertoire HTBI primers were used to build TCR beta libraries. A single record per CDR3 protein comes from TCRdb applying MiXCR to the multiplex PCR reads. The sample lists hundreds of thousands of distinct CDR3 sequences; roughly 15% were seen once. Stated time point: newly diagnosed GD, antithyroid drugs for less than 3 months. PBMC RNA was the source of the TCR library. At least ten counts were recorded for this clonotype. Its matching antigen is unknown.

The gene calls are TRBV25-1 and TRBJ2-7; 10 bases map to TRBD2. The sample in question was peripheral blood mononuclear cells (PBMCs), obtained at new diagnosis, from a patient treated with antithyroid drugs. The sequence was obtained from a female donor with Graves disease. CDR3 DNA: TGTGCCAGCAGTGACGGTAAGGGACTAGCGTCGAGGGCCTCCTACGAGCAGTACTTC. As protein: CASSDGKGLASRASYEQYF.